This T cell receptor (beta chain) was identified in a study of Ad26.COV2.S vaccination and SARS-CoV-2 variants. Study at large: Into the muscle, Ad26.COV2.S was dosed once or twice, 56 days apart.

Data came from immunoSEQ multiplex PCR; TCRdb stores just in-frame clones and leaves some out. The data contain over 200,000 clones, roughly 90% of them singletons. Study-level results: Vaccinees reportedly had broad spike-specific CD8+ and CD4+ T cell responses.

The CDR3 runs to 18 residues. Trimming removed 0 bases from V and 4 bases from J, with 22 bases in between. From germline, CDR1 is SGHRS and CDR2 YFSETQ. Concerning this clone: Antigen: not known.

Specified treatment: some 20 received Ad26.COV2.S at low or high dose, single or two shots; roughly five received placebo; per-sample allocation not given. All samples were drawn on day 63, counting from the first vaccine or placebo injection. Within Boston, the person who donated was an adult of 18-55 years. The specimen comprised peripheral blood, sampled in a trial of Ad26.COV2.S vaccine versus placebo. The sequence was obtained from a person between 18 and 59 years old who received the Ad26.COV2.S COVID-19 vaccine or a placebo. The chain carries TRBV5-1 and TRBJ1-1; D may be TRBD1 (5 bases). For the CDR3, the DNA is TGCGCCAGCAGCTTGGAGCTCCGGGACTCTCGGAAAGGCACTGAAGCTTTCTTT. Residues: CASSLELRDSRKGTEAFF.